This TCR beta chain was observed in a study of T cell repertoires in cytomegalovirus infection. In the study overall: Epitope selection comprised recently identified HLA-C-restricted CMV epitopes and well-studied HLA-B-restricted CMV epitopes. CMV infection together with matching HLA type was indicated by public TCR beta signatures.

Per the germline V gene, CDR1 is MNHEY and CDR2 is SVGEGT. V trimming: 5 bases; J trimming: 3 bases; junction bases outside the gene matches: 13. The CDR3 sequence is 17 residues long. This clonotype was detected only a few times. Antigen specificity is unknown. TCRdb fed the reads into MiXCR, producing one record per CDR3 protein. The data hold 750,000 to 900,000 distinct CDR3 sequences, with almost 30% observed a single time. This receptor was identified in a human donor in good health (CMV status not recorded). Some clones in this sample may be carry-over from other donors' samples. Material: cultured CD8+ T cells from PBMCs, obtained from culture after CMV antigen stimulation. V and J are TRBV6-2 or TRBV6-3 and TRBJ2-1, with 7 bases lining up with TRBD1. The CDR3 nucleotides are TGTGCCAGCAGTACCACGACAGGGCTCGCCAGCTACAATGAGCAGTTCTTC. Protein product: CASSTTTGLASYNEQFF.